The 29 T cell receptor beta chains below all came from one sample that was sequenced in a study of blood T cells in healthy people across ages (dated by TCRdb to the mid-2010s). Library construction relied on 5' RACE. Sequenced using an Illumina HiSeq 2500. The second PCR ran for roughly 7 to 12 cycles and used a J-beta primer mix along with a sample-barcoded 5' primer. TCRdb handled the public reads itself, with Q25 trimming in fastp and clone calling in MiXCR, and kept productive beta chains. Every entry covers one CDR3 protein and lists the most common genes and DNA from its rows. The sample data list some 760,000 distinct CDR3 sequences, and 20% to 25% of these were observed just once. The ten largest clones add up to more than 7.5% of the sample. These records were also assigned to another study, of T cells of mothers and their children.

The source material was blood. These receptors all come from a boy aged 5-17 years in good health.

V gene TRBV5-4 combines with J gene TRBJ1-1, with TRBD1 matching over 7 bases. There are 16 residues in the CDR3. Germline values: CDR1 SGHNT, CDR2 YYREEE (reference sequence). J lost 4 bases, V lost 4 bases, and 13 bases had no gene match. CDR3 sequence (DNA): TGTGCCAGCAGCCGTCCCGGGACAGTCCCGGGCACTGAAGCTTTCTTT. Protein product: CASSRPGTVPGTEAFF.

The gene calls are TRBV5-1 and TRBJ2-7; TRBD1 agrees at 8 bases. V lost 2 bases and J lost 5; bases outside the gene matches: 6. The length of the CDR3 is 14 residues. Germline CDR1 SGHRS, CDR2 YFSETQ. CDR3 in DNA: TGCGCCAGCAGCTTAACTGACAGGGGCCACGAGCAGTACTTC. It specifies CASSLTDRGHEQYF.

V and J are TRBV5-6 and TRBJ2-7; D remains unclear. V was cut by 4 bases and J by 4 bases, with 21 bases left in between. CDR3 size: 16 residues. CDR1 is SGHDT, CDR2 YYEEEE, per germline. The CDR3 region has the DNA TGTGCCAGCAGCCCGACCCAACAAGGGCTTGAGTACGAGCAGTACTTC. Residues: CASSPTQQGLEYEQYF.

The chain has TRBV6-2 or TRBV6-3 and TRBJ2-4, with D unclear. Germline V CDR1 and CDR2: MNHEY, SVGEGT. Between the trimmed V and J ends, which lost 6 bases and 8 bases, there was a span of 11 bases. The CDR3 spans 12 residues. CDR3 in amino acids: CASSPIPDIQYF. As DNA, the CDR3 is TGTGCCAGCAGCCCCATACCAGACATTCAGTACTTC.

The sample holds many counts of this clonotype. This chain uses TRBV12-3 or TRBV12-4 with TRBJ2-5; perhaps TRBD1 as D (6 bases). Between the trimmed V and J ends, which lost 3 bases and 2 bases, there was a span of 13 bases. The CDR3 consists of 15 residues. The CDR3 reads CASSLGQGKQETQYF. DNA for the CDR3: TGTGCCAGCAGTTTGGGGCAGGGGAAGCAAGAGACCCAGTACTTC.

This chain joins TRBV7-9 and TRBJ2-3, with D maybe TRBD2 (6 bases). This CDR3 has 15 amino acids. V gave up 4 bases and J gave up 4 bases, with 15 bases separating them. The germline V gene encodes CDR1 SEHNR and CDR2 FQNEAQ (reference sequence). The CDR3 region has the DNA TGTGCCAGCAGCTCAAGGGAGGAGTTTTCAGATACGCAGTATTTT. This translates into CASSSREEFSDTQYF.

This clonotype was detected only a few times. The V gene is TRBV13, the J gene TRBJ2-1, with D unresolved. The CDR3 sequence is 12 residues long. Germline assignment: CDR1 PRHDT and CDR2 FYEKMQ (reference sequence). The germline V and J ends were trimmed by 3 bases and 8 bases, with 8 bases remaining between them. The CDR3 spells CASSFVVDEQFF. In DNA form, the CDR3 reads TGTGCCAGCAGCTTTGTCGTGGATGAGCAGTTCTTC.

This clonotype has a single count. The rearrangement uses TRBV20-1 and TRBJ2-7, with D possibly being TRBD1 (6 bases). CDR3 size: 14 residues. CDR1 and CDR2 from the germline V gene are DFQATT and SNEGSKA (reference sequence). V was clipped by 0 bases and J by 3 bases, with 12 bases between them. The CDR3 loop reads CSARDPDSHYEQYF. The CDR3 nucleotides are TGCAGTGCTAGAGATCCGGACAGCCACTACGAGCAGTACTTC.

The table lists this clonotype with a few counts. Germline is not matched at one junction end, which may reflect a read error. The chain carries TRBV5-1 and TRBJ2-1; 11 bases line up with TRBD2. Per the germline V gene, CDR1 is SGHRS and CDR2 is YFSETQ. The CDR3 sequence is 14 residues long. The CDR3 region has the DNA TGCGCCAGCAGCCGACTGACTAGCGGGAATGAGCAGCTCTTC. Translated: CASSRLTSGNEQLF.

This clonotype was observed a handful of times. The genes are TRBV27 and TRBJ2-7; no definite D call. The V gene's germline CDR1 is MNHEY and CDR2 SMNVEV (reference sequence). Between the trimmed V and J ends, which lost 3 bases and 5 bases, there was a span of 11 bases. This CDR3 comprises 13 residues. The CDR3 loop is CASSFRGRNEQYF. CDR3 sequence (DNA): TGTGCCAGCAGTTTCCGCGGCCGAAACGAGCAGTACTTC.

J is TRBJ2-1 and V is TRBV20-1, with TRBD2 matching 9 bases. V dropped 0 bases and J dropped 7; count of bases not matched to a gene: 7. Germline loops: CDR1 DFQATT, CDR2 SNEGSKA (reference sequence). There are 15 residues in the CDR3. This chain's CDR3 is CSARDWASGKNEQFF. CDR3 bases: TGCAGTGCTAGAGATTGGGCTAGCGGGAAGAATGAGCAGTTCTTC.

V usage is TRBV7-6 and J usage is TRBJ2-5; possibly TRBD1 for D (7 bases). The CDR3 contains 15 residues. V lost 3 bases and J 2 bases, leaving 13 bases between the germline ends. Germline CDR1 and CDR2: SGHVS and FNYEAQ. CDR3 in amino acids: CASSFRGTVQETQYF. The CDR3 DNA reads as TGTGCCAGCAGCTTCCGCGGGACAGTACAAGAGACCCAGTACTTC.

This clonotype was counted between two and nine times. The chain is built from TRBV19 and TRBJ1-2, with TRBD1 identical over 8 bases. The germline V gene encodes CDR1 LNHDA and CDR2 SQIVND (reference sequence). Trimming cost V 5 bases and J 7 bases; bases outside gene matches: 6. The CDR3 runs to 13 residues. This CDR3 reads CASSDRGPFGYTF. In DNA, the CDR3 is TGTGCCAGTAGTGACAGGGGCCCCTTTGGCTACACCTTC.

The J gene is TRBJ1-2, the V gene TRBV10-3; D perhaps matches TRBD1 (6 bases). Trimming took off 6 bases at V and 4 bases at J, with 12 bases between the two ends. The CDR3 covers 13 residues. CDR1 and CDR2 from the germline V gene are ENHRY and SYGVKD. The CDR3 here is CAIRDRLSYGYTF. The CDR3 region has the DNA TGTGCCATCAGGGACAGACTTTCCTATGGCTACACCTTC.

A few counts support this clonotype. The chain uses TRBV6-6 and TRBJ1-1; D is ambiguous. This CDR3 contains 13 residues. The ends were cut back, 9 bases at V and 1 base at J, with 12 bases in the middle. CDR1 and CDR2 from the germline V gene are MNHNY and SVGAGI (reference sequence). This chain's CDR3 is CASRASGNTEAFF. The CDR3 DNA reads TGTGCCAGTCGGGCGTCGGGGAACACTGAAGCTTTCTTT.

This clonotype showed up just a few times. This chain links TRBV27 with TRBJ2-7; 11 positions match TRBD1. The germline CDR1 and CDR2 sequences are MNHEY and SMNVEV (reference sequence). After removal of 3 bases from V and 4 bases from J, the junction contained 5 bases not matched to a gene. There are 15 residues in the CDR3. CDR3 coding DNA: TGTGCCAGCAGTTTTCGGACAGGGGGCGCGTACGAGCAGTACTTC. Protein sequence: CASSFRTGGAYEQYF.

The chain links TRBV28 to TRBJ2-7, with 11 nucleotides matching TRBD2. Trimming cost V 5 bases and J 2 bases; bases outside gene matches: 8. Germline lookup yields CDR1 MDHEN and CDR2 SYDVKM. The CDR3 has 16 residues. CDR3 sequence (DNA): TGTGCCAGCAGTCCGCGGACTAGCGGGTTTACCTACGAGCAGTACTTC. It specifies CASSPRTSGFTYEQYF.

The chain combines TRBV29-1 with TRBJ2-7; unclear D gene. Germline V lookup: CDR1 SQVTM, CDR2 ANQGSEA. With 5 bases removed from V and 3 bases from J, the gap between germline ends came to 8 bases. The CDR3 is made up of 11 amino acids. The DNA for the CDR3 is TGCAGCGTTTCGAGAGACTACGAGCAGTACTTC. Protein: CSVSRDYEQYF.

This clonotype was seen a few times. This chain joins TRBV7-2 and TRBJ2-5; 12 bases are a match to TRBD2. V dropped 1 base and J dropped 4; count of bases not matched to a gene: 4. This CDR3 has 16 residues. Germline V gives CDR1 SGHTA, CDR2 FQGNSA. This CDR3 is CASSLGLAGGSETQYF. The CDR3 DNA is TGTGCCAGCAGCTTAGGTCTAGCGGGGGGGTCAGAGACCCAGTACTTC. Variable domain in full (rest from reference TRBV7-2 and TRBJ2-5): GAGVSQSPSNKVTEKGKDVELRCDPISGHTALYWYRQSLGQGLEFLIYFQGNSAPDKSGLPSDRFSAERTGGSVSTLTIQRTQQEDSAVYLCASSLGLAGGSETQYFGPGTRLLVL.

This clonotype has more than one count but fewer than ten. The chain carries TRBV7-2 and TRBJ2-7, with 9 bases fitting TRBD1. Looked up from germline, CDR1 is SGHTA and CDR2 is FQGNSA. This CDR3 comprises 15 residues. The junction had 7 bases not matched to a gene; V was cut back by 1 base and J by 6 bases. This chain's CDR3 is CASSLGGQGFREQYF. CDR3 bases: TGTGCCAGCAGCTTAGGGGGACAGGGCTTCCGCGAGCAGTACTTC.

The CDR3 protein is CASGQTVGTGELFF. The DNA for the CDR3 is TGTGCCAGCGGACAGACTGTGGGAACCGGGGAGCTGTTTTTT. This chain links TRBV6-5 with TRBJ2-2; D may be TRBD1 (6 bases). V lost 8 bases, J lost 5 bases, and 15 bases lay in between. The CDR3 is 14 residues long. The V gene's germline CDR1 is MNHEY and CDR2 SVGAGI.

The chain recombines TRBV5-1 with TRBJ1-2; 7 nucleotides line up with TRBD1. Looked up from germline, CDR1 is SGHRS and CDR2 is YFSETQ. There are 14 residues in the CDR3. Germline trimming cut 1 base from V and 0 bases from J; bases unmatched to any gene: 0. The CDR3 DNA reads TGCGCCAGCAGCTTGACAGGGGCTAACTATGGCTACACCTTC. Translating gives CASSLTGANYGYTF. Drawing the rest from reference TRBV5-1 and TRBJ1-2, the complete variable domain is KAGVTQTPRYLIKTRGQQVTLSCSPISGHRSVSWYQQTPGQGLQFLFEYFSETQRNKGNFPGRFSGRQFSNSRSEMNVSTLELGDSALYLCASSLTGANYGYTFGSGTRLTVV.

This chain joins TRBV6-2 or TRBV6-3 and TRBJ2-4, with a weak D call TRBD1 (5 bases). This CDR3 contains 16 residues. Germline-derived CDR1 and CDR2 are MNHEY and SVGEGT. V gave up 2 bases and J gave up 2 bases, with 13 bases separating them. This CDR3 is CASSYVQGPTKNIQYF. CDR3 nucleotides: TGTGCCAGCAGTTACGTCCAGGGCCCTACCAAAAACATTCAGTACTTC.

This clonotype was seen more than once but under ten times. This rearrangement joins TRBV5-5 to TRBJ2-7; 10 bases are shared with TRBD1. V lost 2 bases to trimming and J lost 1 base; unmatched junction nucleotides: 6. The germline gives CDR1 SGHKS, CDR2 YYEKEE (reference sequence). This CDR3 region has 16 residues. Written as DNA, the CDR3 is TGTGCCAGCAGCTTCACCGGGACAGGGGTTTCCTACGAGCAGTACTTC. Residues: CASSFTGTGVSYEQYF. Complete variable domain (other parts from reference TRBV5-5 and TRBJ2-7): DAGVTQSPTHLIKTRGQQVTLRCSPISGHKSVSWYQQVLGQGPQFIFQYYEKEERGRGNFPDRFSARQFPNYSSELNVNALLLGDSALYLCASSFTGTGVSYEQYFGPGTRLTVT.

The rearrangement uses TRBV5-1 and TRBJ2-6; D not resolved. Germline loops: CDR1 SGHRS, CDR2 YFSETQ. The CDR3 length is 15 residues. The ends were cut back, 4 bases at V and 4 bases at J, with 12 bases in the middle. The CDR3 spells CASSLIGSGANVLTF. The CDR3 nucleotides are TGCGCCAGCAGCCTAATAGGGTCAGGGGCCAACGTCCTGACTTTC.

The chain links TRBV12-3 or TRBV12-4 to TRBJ2-5; D is possibly TRBD2 (5 bases). The end of the DNA fits TRBJ2-7 better, so the J call may be wrong. The CDR3 length is 14 residues. The CDR3 region has the DNA TGTGCCAGCAGCGGGGTGGGGAGCTCCTACGAGCAGTACTTC. Protein: CASSGVGSSYEQYF.

CDR3 coding DNA: TGCAGCGTCTCTCGGACTAGCGGCACAGATACGCAGTATTTT. It codes for CSVSRTSGTDTQYF. The J gene is TRBJ2-3, the V gene TRBV29-1, with 9 nucleotides matching TRBD2. Trimming took 6 bases from V and 1 from J; bases not matched to a gene: 5. The CDR3 covers 14 residues. Per the germline V gene, CDR1 is SQVTM and CDR2 is ANQGSEA.

The J gene is TRBJ1-2, the V gene TRBV5-1; the D is unclear. CDR3 length: 14 amino acids. Germline CDR1 and CDR2: SGHRS and YFSETQ. V was clipped by 0 bases and J by 4 bases, with 10 bases between them. CDR3 residues: CASSLATGLYGYTF. The CDR3 DNA reads as TGCGCCAGCAGCTTGGCCACCGGACTCTATGGCTACACCTTC.

This clonotype was seen more than once but under ten times. This sequence joins TRBV27 and TRBJ2-1; 8 bases fit TRBD2. The CDR3 spans 15 residues. Unmatched junction bases numbered 11, after V lost 5 bases and J lost 8 bases. From germline, CDR1 is MNHEY and CDR2 SMNVEV (reference sequence). CDR3 DNA sequence: TGTGCCAGCAGTCGGCCTGGGACTAGATCCTATGAGCAGTTCTTC. It specifies CASSRPGTRSYEQFF.